The T cell receptor (beta chain) described here comes from a study of regulatory T cells in long-lasting Graves disease. V shed 4 bases and J shed 2 bases, with 10 bases lying between them. CDR3 length: 14 residues. The germline CDR1 and CDR2 sequences are MNHEY and SMNVEV (reference sequence). Assembly of TCR beta libraries relied on iRepertoire HTBI primers together with Arm-PCR of CDR3 regions. A single record per CDR3 protein comes from TCRdb applying MiXCR to the multiplex PCR reads. The sample lists about 660,000 distinct CDR3 sequences, about 30% occurring once. The study, taken as a whole, reports: Persistent disease showed a preference for TRBV28, TRBJ1-2 and TRBJ2-5. More public clonotypes were shared by persistent patients (under 3,000) than by new patients (approximately 1,000). TCR diversity was lower in persistent than newly diagnosed Graves' disease.

Time point given: persistent/refractory GD, antithyroid drugs over 5 years with positive TRAb. PBMCs were the source of the RNA used for TCR sequencing. A volume of approximately 8.4 milliliters of peripheral blood was collected in EDTA tubes. Concerning this clonotype: Its antigen is currently unknown.

The TCR sequence derives from a female donor with Graves disease. The rearrangement links TRBV27 to TRBJ2-3; D ambiguous. The sequenced sample was peripheral blood mononuclear cells (PBMCs), obtained when the disease was refractory, from a patient treated with antithyroid drugs. The CDR3 nucleotides are TGTGCCAGCAGTTATAAGGGTTTCACAGATACGCAGTATTTT. Amino acids: CASSYKGFTDTQYF.